This TCR beta chain was found in a study of early T cells in non-severe SARS-CoV-2 infection. The wider study: From unsorted whole blood, bulk RNA was sequenced, and the chains remained unpaired.

Individually, cDNA molecules had unique molecular identifiers attached to them. TCRdb used MiXCR to reprocess the 5' RACE reads, holding one entry per CDR3 protein. The sample holds roughly 26,000 distinct CDR3 sequences, 5% to 6.5% seen once. This clonotype occurred many times. The ends were cut back, 4 bases at V and 4 bases at J, with 22 bases in the middle. The CDR3 length is 16 residues. Germline V gene lookup returns CDR1 GTSNPN and CDR2 SVGIG (reference sequence). This receptor was taken from an adult who was a healthcare worker with PCR-confirmed SARS-CoV-2 infection or an uninfected control (not recorded which). The specimen was whole blood. The chain couples TRBV30 to TRBJ1-2; TRBD1 might be the D (5 bases). The CDR3 here is CAWKGPGTEDFYGYTF. The DNA of the CDR3 is TGTGCCTGGAAAGGTCCCGGGACGGAGGATTTCTATGGCTACACCTTC.